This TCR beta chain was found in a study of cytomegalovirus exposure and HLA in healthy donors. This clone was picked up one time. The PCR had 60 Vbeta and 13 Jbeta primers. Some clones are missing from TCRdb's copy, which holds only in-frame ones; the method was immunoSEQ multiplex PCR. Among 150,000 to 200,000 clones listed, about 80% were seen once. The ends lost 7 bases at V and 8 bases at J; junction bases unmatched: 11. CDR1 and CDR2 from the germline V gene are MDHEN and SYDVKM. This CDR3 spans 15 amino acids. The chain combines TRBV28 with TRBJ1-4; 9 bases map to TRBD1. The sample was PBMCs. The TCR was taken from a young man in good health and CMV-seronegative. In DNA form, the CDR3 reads TGTGCCAGCACCTCAAGGGGGACAGGGCAAGAAAAACTGTTTTTT. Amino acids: CASTSRGTGQEKLFF.